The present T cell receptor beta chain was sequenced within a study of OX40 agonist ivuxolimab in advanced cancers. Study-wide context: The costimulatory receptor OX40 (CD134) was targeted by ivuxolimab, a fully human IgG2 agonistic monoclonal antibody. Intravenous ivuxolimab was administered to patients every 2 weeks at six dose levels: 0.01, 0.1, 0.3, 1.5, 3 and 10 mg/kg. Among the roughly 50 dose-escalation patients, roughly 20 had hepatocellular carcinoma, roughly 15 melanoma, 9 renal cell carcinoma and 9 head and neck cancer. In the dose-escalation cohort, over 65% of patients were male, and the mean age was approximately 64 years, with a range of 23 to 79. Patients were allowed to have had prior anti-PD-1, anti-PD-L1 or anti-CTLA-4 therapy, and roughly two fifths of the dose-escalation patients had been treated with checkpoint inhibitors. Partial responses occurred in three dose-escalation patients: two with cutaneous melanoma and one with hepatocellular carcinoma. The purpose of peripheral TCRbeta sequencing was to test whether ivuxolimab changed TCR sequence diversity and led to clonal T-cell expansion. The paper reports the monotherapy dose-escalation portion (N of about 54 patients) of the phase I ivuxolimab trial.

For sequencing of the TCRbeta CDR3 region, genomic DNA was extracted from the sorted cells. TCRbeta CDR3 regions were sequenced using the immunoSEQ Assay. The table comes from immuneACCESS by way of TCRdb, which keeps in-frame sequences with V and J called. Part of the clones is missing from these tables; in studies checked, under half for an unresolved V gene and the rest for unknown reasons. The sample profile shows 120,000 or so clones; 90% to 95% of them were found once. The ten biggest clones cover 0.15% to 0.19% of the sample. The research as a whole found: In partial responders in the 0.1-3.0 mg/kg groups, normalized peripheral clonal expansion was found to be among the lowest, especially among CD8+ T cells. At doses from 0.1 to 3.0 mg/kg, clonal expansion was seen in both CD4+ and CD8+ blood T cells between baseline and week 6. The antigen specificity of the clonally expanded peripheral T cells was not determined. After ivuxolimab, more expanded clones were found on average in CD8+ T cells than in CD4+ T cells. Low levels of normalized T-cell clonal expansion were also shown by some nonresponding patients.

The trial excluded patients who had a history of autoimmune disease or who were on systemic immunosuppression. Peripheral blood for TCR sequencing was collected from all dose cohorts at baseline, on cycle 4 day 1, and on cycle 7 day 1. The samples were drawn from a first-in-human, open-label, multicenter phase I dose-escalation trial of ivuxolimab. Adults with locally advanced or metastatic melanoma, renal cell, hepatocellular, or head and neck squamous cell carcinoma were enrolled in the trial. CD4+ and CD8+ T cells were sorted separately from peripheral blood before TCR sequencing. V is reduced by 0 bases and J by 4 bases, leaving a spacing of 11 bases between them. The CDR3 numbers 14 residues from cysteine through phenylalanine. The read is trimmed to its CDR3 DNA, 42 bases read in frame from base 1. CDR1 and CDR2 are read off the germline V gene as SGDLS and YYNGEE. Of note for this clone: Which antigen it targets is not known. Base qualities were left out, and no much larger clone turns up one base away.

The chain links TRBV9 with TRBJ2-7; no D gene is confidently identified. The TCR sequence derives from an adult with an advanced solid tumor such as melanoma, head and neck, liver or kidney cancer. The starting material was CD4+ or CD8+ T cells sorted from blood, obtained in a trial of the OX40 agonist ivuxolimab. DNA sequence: TGTGCCAGCAGCGTAGCTATGGGTACGTACGAGCAGTACTTC. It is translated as CASSVAMGTYEQYF. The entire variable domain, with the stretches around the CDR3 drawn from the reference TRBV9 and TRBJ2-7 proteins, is DSGVTQTPKHLITATGQRVTLRCSPRSGDLSVYWYQQSLDQGLQFLIQYYNGEERAKGNILERFSAQQFPDLHSELNLSSLELGDSALYFCASSVAMGTYEQYFGPGTRLTVT.